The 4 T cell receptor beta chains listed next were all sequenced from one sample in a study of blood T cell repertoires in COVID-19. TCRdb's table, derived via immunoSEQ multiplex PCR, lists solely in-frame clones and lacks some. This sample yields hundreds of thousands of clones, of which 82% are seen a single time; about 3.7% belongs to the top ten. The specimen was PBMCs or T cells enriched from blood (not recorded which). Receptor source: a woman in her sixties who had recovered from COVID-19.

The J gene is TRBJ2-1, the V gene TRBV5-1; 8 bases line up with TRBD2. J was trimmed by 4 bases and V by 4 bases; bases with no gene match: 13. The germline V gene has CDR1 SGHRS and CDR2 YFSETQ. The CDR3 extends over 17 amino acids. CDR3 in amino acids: CASSRLGSGTSYNEQFF. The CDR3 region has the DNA TGCGCCAGCAGCCGTCTCGGTAGCGGGACGTCATACAATGAGCAGTTCTTC.

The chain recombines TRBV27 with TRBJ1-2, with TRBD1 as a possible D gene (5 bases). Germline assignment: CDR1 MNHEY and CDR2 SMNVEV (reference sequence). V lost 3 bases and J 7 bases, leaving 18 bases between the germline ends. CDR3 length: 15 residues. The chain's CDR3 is CASSLTAGGLGGYTF. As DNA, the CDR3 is TGTGCCAGCAGTTTGACGGCGGGGGGTTTGGGTGGCTACACCTTC.

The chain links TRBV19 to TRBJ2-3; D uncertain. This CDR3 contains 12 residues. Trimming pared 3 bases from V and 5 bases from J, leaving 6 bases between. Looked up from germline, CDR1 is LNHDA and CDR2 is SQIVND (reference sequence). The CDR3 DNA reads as TGTGCCAGTAGTATTAAGAGAGATACGCAGTATTTT. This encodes CASSIKRDTQYF.

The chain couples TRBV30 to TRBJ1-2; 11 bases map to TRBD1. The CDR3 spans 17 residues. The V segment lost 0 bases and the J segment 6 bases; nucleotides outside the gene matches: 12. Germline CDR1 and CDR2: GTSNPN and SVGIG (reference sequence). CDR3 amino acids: CAWSVQQGQGEWNGYTF. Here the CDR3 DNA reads TGTGCCTGGAGTGTGCAACAGGGACAGGGGGAGTGGAATGGCTACACCTTC.